This T cell receptor beta chain was observed in a study of early T cells in non-severe SARS-CoV-2 infection. Unique molecular identifier tags were affixed to discrete cDNA molecules. TCRdb re-called the 5' RACE reads through MiXCR, storing one row per CDR3 protein. The repertoire holds 70,000 or so distinct CDR3 sequences, 10% seen once, with around 8% in the top ten. There are a few counts of this clonotype. V gave up 6 bases and J gave up 4 bases; unmatched junction bases: 9. The CDR3 runs to 14 residues. CDR1 is KGHSH and CDR2 is LQKENI in the germline V gene. The input for sequencing was whole blood, taken at baseline. The receptor comes from an adult who was a healthcare worker with PCR-confirmed SARS-CoV-2 infection or an uninfected control (not recorded which). The chain is built from TRBV18 and TRBJ2-7; 7 bases are shared with TRBD1. The CDR3 nucleotides are TGTGCCAGCTCCCCGACAGGGTTGAGGTACGAGCAGTACTTC. It specifies CASSPTGLRYEQYF.